This passage covers 10 T cell receptor beta chains from one sample sequenced in a study of regulatory T cells in long-lasting Graves disease. Building the TCR beta libraries relied on iRepertoire HTBI primers, and CDR3 regions underwent Arm-PCR. Each CDR3 protein gets one entry after TCRdb re-called the multiplex PCR reads with MiXCR. This table holds a few hundred thousand distinct CDR3 sequences, approximately 10% found once. The time point was: newly diagnosed GD, antithyroid drugs for less than 3 months. From PBMCs, RNA was extracted and then used to make the TCR library. The same data also contributed to another study, on T cells in Graves' hyperthyroidism and ophthalmopathy.

The sequenced sample was peripheral blood mononuclear cells (PBMCs), obtained at new diagnosis, from a patient treated with antithyroid drugs. Every receptor here comes from a young woman with Graves disease.

The J gene is TRBJ2-3, the V gene TRBV5-1; no firm D call. Germline V CDR1 and CDR2: SGHRS, YFSETQ. The CDR3 consists of 14 residues. The V and J ends lost 4 bases and 8 bases respectively, with 17 bases between them. The CDR3 reads CASSVRLGTGTQYF. CDR3 in DNA: TGCGCCAGCAGCGTGAGGCTGGGCACGGGTACGCAGTATTTT. Combining the CDR3 with reference TRBV5-1 and TRBJ2-3 gives the whole variable domain KAGVTQTPRYLIKTRGQQVTLSCSPISGHRSVSWYQQTPGQGLQFLFEYFSETQRNKGNFPGRFSGRQFSNSRSEMNVSTLELGDSALYLCASSVRLGTGTQYFGPGTRLTVL.

For this clonotype: A far larger clone is one base from this, pointing to a likely read error. The V and J genes are TRBV6-4 and TRBJ2-5; 8 nucleotides line up with TRBD1. The germline CDR1 and CDR2 sequences are MRHNA and SNTAGT. Losses at the gene ends were 4 bases for V and 3 bases for J; bases not matched to a gene: 4. The CDR3 sequence is 14 residues long. The CDR3 DNA reads as TGTGCCAGCAGTGCCCGGACAGGGAAAGAGACCCAGTACTTC. Translation gives CASSARTGKETQYF.

In its sample, this clonotype was seen many times. J is TRBJ2-5 and V is TRBV7-9; D is possibly TRBD1 (7 bases). V was trimmed by 3 bases and J by 5 bases, leaving 10 bases between them. There are 13 residues in the CDR3. From germline, CDR1 is SEHNR and CDR2 FQNEAQ (reference sequence). Written as DNA, the CDR3 is TGTGCCAGCAGCTTTGCAGGGGGGGAGACCCAGTACTTC. Translated: CASSFAGGETQYF.

This clonotype was found many times. The chain combines TRBV24-1 with TRBJ2-5; TRBD1 matches 7 bases. The CDR3 length is 17 residues. Trimming took 4 bases from V and 2 from J; bases not matched to a gene: 12. Germline V gene sequence: CDR1 KGHDR, CDR2 SFDVKD. The CDR3: CATSETGWSSEQETQYF. Here the CDR3 DNA reads TGTGCCACCAGTGAGACAGGGTGGTCTTCTGAGCAAGAGACCCAGTACTTC.

J is TRBJ2-7 and V is TRBV5-6, with TRBD2 matching over 12 bases. J lost 4 bases, V lost 4 bases, and 6 bases had no gene match. The CDR3 has 15 residues. Germline values: CDR1 SGHDT, CDR2 YYEEEE. In DNA form, the CDR3 reads TGTGCCAGCAGCCTCCCTAGCGGGAGGGTTTACGAGCAGTACGTC. Amino acid sequence: CASSLPSGRVYEQYV.

This clonotype appeared many times. This chain uses TRBV5-1 with TRBJ2-1; the D is unclear. This CDR3 contains 14 residues. V was shortened by 1 base and J by 6 bases, with 11 bases between the two germline ends. The germline V gene encodes CDR1 SGHRS and CDR2 YFSETQ. CDR3 in amino acids: CASSLLPSVNEQFF. In nucleotides, the CDR3 is TGCGCCAGCAGCTTGCTTCCTAGTGTCAATGAGCAGTTCTTC.

The J gene is TRBJ2-3, the V gene TRBV19; 7 bases fit TRBD2. The CDR3 is 13 residues long. Germline V gene lookup returns CDR1 LNHDA and CDR2 SQIVND (reference sequence). Germline trimming cut 9 bases from V and 3 bases from J; bases unmatched to any gene: 6. CDR3 bases: TGTGCCAGCGGCGGGGGAGGAACAGATACGCAGTATTTT. Translated, it gives CASGGGGTDTQYF.

This clonotype was recorded at least ten times. J is TRBJ2-7 and V is TRBV5-1; D might be TRBD2 (5 bases). V was clipped by 3 bases and J by 4 bases, with 14 bases between them. The CDR3 has 14 residues. The germline V gene encodes CDR1 SGHRS and CDR2 YFSETQ. The CDR3 DNA is TGCGCCAGCAGCTACCTGCCGGGCGGGTACGAGCAGTACGTC. Residues: CASSYLPGGYEQYV.

As concerns this clonotype: A much bigger clone sits one base away, suggesting this may be a read error. The chain links TRBV20-1 to TRBJ2-3; 8 bases map to TRBD2. The J call is uncertain, as TRBJ2-5 better fits the DNA end. The V gene's germline CDR1 is DFQATT and CDR2 SNEGSKA (reference sequence). The CDR3 has 16 residues. The CDR3 nucleotides are TGCAGTGCTAGCTTTAGAAGGGGTCTAGCGGGAGAGACCCAGTACTTC. This codes for CSASFRRGLAGETQYF.

This clonotype was counted ten times or more. This sequence joins TRBV28 and TRBJ2-1; 7 nucleotides line up with TRBD1. This CDR3 has 15 residues. The germline CDR1 and CDR2 sequences are MDHEN and SYDVKM. The J segment lost 9 bases and the V segment lost 8 bases, leaving 16 bases of the junction unmatched. The CDR3 spells CASPLKRGQPGEQFF. In nucleotides, the CDR3 is TGTGCCAGCCCTTTGAAGAGGGGACAGCCGGGTGAGCAGTTCTTC.